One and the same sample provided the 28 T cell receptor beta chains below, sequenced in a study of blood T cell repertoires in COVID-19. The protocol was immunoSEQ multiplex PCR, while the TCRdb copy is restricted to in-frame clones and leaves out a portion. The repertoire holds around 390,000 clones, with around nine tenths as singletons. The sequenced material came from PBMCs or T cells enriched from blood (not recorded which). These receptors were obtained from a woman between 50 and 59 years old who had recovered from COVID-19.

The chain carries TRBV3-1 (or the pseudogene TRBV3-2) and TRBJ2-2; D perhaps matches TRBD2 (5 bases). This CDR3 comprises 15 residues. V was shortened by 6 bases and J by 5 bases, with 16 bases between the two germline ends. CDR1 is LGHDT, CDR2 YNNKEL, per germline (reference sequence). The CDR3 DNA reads TGTGCCAGCAGACTCGGACTCCTCACTACCGGGGAGCTGTTTTTT. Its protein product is CASRLGLLTTGELFF.

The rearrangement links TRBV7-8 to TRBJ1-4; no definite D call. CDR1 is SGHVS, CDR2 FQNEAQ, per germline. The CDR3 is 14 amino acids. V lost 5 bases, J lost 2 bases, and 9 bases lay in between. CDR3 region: CASSSAETNEKLFF. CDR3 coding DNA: TGTGCCAGCAGCAGCGCGGAGACTAATGAAAAACTGTTTTTT. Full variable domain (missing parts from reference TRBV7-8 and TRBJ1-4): GAGVSQSPRYKVAKRGQDVALRCDPISGHVSLFWYQQALGQGPEFLTYFQNEAQLDKSGLPSDRFFAERPEGSVSTLKIQRTQQEDSAVYLCASSSAETNEKLFFGSGTQLSVL.

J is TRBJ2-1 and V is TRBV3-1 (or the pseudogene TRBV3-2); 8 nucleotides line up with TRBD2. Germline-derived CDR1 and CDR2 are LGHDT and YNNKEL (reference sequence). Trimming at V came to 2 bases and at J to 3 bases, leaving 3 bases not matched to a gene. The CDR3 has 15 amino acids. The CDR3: CASSQSGGIYNEQFF. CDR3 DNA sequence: TGTGCCAGCAGCCAATCGGGGGGGATCTACAATGAGCAGTTCTTC.

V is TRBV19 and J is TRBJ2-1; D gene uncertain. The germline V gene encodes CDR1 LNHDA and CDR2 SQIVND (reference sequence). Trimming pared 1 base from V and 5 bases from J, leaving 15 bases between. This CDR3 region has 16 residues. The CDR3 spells CASSIVGGTTDNEQFF. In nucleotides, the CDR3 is TGTGCCAGTAGTATAGTCGGCGGTACTACCGACAATGAGCAGTTCTTC. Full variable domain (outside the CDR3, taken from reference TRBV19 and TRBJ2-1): DGGITQSPKYLFRKEGQNVTLSCEQNLNHDAMYWYRQDPGQGLRLIYYSQIVNDFQKGDIAEGYSVSREKKESFPLTVTSAQKNPTAFYLCASSIVGGTTDNEQFFGPGTRLTVL.

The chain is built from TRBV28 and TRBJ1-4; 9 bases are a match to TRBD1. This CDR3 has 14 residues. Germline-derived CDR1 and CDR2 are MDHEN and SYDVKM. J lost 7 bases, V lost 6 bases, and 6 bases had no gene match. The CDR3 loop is CASSGQGLGEKLFF. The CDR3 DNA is TGTGCCAGCAGCGGACAGGGGTTGGGTGAAAAACTGTTTTTT.

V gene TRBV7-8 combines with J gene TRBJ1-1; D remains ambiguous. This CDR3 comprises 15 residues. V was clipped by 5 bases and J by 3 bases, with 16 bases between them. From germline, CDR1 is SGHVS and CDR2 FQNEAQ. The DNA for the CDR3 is TGTGCCAGCAGCCCCTCCGGGCCGGAGGACACTGAAGCTTTCTTT. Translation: CASSPSGPEDTEAFF.

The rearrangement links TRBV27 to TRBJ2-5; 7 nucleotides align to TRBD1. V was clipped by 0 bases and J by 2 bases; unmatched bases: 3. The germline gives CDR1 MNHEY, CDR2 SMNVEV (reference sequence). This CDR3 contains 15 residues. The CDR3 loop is CASSLSSQGQETQYF. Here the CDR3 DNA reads TGTGCCAGCAGTTTATCGTCACAGGGGCAAGAGACCCAGTACTTC.

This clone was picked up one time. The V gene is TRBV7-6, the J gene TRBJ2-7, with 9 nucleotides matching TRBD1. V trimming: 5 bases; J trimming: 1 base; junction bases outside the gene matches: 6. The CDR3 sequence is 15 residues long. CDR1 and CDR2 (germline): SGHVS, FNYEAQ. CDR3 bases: TGTGCCAGCAGCGTCCAGGGACAGGGTTCCTACGAGCAGTACTTC. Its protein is CASSVQGQGSYEQYF.

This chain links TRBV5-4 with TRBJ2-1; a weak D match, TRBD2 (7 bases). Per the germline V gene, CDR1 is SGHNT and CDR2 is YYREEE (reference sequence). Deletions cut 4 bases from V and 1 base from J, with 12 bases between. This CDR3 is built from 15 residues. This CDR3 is CASSQGGGSYNEQFF. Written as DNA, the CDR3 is TGTGCCAGCAGCCAAGGGGGGGGATCCTACAATGAGCAGTTCTTC.

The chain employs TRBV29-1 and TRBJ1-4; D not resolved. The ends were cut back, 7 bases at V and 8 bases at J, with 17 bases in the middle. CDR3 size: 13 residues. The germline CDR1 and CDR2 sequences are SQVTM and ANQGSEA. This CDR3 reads CSEVHSCEEKLFF. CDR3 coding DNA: TGCAGCGAGGTGCACAGCTGTGAGGAAAAACTGTTTTTT.

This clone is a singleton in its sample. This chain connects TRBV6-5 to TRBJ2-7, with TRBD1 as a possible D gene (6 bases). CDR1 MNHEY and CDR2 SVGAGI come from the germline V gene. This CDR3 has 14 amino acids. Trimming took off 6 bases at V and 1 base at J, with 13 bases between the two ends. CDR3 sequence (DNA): TGTGCCAGCAGGAGAGGGGGAGAGTCCTACGAGCAGTACTTC. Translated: CASRRGGESYEQYF.

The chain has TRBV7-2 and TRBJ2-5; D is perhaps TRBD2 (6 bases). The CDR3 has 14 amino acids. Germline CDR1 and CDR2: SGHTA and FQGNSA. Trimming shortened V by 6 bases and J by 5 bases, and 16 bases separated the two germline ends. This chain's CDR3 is CASRTQGSGETQYF. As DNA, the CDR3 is TGTGCCAGCAGGACGCAAGGGAGCGGGGAGACCCAGTACTTC.

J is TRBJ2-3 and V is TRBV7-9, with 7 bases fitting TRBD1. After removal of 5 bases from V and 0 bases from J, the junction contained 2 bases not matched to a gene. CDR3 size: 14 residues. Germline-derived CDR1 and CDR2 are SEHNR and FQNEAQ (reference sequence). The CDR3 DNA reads TGTGCCAGCAGCCCGGACAGGAGCACAGATACGCAGTATTTT. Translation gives CASSPDRSTDTQYF.

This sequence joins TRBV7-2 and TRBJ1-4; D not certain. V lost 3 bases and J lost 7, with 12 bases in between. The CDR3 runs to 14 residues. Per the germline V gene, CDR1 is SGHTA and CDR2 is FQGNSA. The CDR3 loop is CASSFRVSGEKLFF. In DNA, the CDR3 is TGTGCCAGCAGCTTTAGAGTATCGGGTGAAAAACTGTTTTTT.

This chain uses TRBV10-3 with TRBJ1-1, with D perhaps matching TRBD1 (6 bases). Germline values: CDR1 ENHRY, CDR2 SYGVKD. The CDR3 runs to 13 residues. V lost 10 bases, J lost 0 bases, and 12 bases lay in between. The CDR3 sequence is CATAGVVNTEAFF. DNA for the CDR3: TGTGCCACCGCAGGGGTTGTGAACACTGAAGCTTTCTTT.

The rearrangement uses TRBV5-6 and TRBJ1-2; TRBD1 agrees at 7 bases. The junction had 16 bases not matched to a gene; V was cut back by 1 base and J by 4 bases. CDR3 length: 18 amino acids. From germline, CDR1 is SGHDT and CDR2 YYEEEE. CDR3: CASSLLGAGGLKGYGYTF. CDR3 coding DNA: TGTGCCAGCAGCTTGTTAGGGGCAGGGGGTCTAAAAGGCTATGGCTACACCTTC.

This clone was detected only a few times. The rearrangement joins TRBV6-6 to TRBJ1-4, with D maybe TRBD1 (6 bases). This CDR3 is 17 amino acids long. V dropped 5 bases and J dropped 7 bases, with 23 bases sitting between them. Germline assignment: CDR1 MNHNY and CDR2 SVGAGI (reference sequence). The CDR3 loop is CASSPLGGGAGSEKLFF. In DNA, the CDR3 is TGTGCCAGCAGTCCCCTTGGAGGGGGGGCGGGGTCTGAAAAACTGTTTTTT.

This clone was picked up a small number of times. DNA of the CDR3: TGCGCCAGCAGCTTGGAACGGAGGAATAATTCACCCCTCCACTTT. It is translated as CASSLERRNNSPLHF. V and J are TRBV5-1 and TRBJ1-6; D is undetermined. CDR3 size: 15 residues. Germline lookup yields CDR1 SGHRS and CDR2 YFSETQ. V was trimmed by 0 bases and J by 5 bases, leaving 9 bases between them. The full variable domain, with the rest looked up from reference TRBV5-1 and TRBJ1-6, is KAGVTQTPRYLIKTRGQQVTLSCSPISGHRSVSWYQQTPGQGLQFLFEYFSETQRNKGNFPGRFSGRQFSNSRSEMNVSTLELGDSALYLCASSLERRNNSPLHFGNGTRLTVT.

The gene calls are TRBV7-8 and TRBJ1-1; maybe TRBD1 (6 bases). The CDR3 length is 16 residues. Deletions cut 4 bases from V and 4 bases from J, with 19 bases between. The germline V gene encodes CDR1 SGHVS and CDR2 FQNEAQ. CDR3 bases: TGTGCCAGCAGCTCTCTGGGGGGGGCCAAGGTCACTGAAGCTTTCTTT. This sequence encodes CASSSLGGAKVTEAFF.

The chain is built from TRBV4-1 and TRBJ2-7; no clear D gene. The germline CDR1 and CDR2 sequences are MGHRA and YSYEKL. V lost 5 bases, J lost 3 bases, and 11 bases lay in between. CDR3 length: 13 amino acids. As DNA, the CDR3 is TGCGCCAGCAGCTACGACATGCTCTACGAGCAGTACTTC. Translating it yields CASSYDMLYEQYF.

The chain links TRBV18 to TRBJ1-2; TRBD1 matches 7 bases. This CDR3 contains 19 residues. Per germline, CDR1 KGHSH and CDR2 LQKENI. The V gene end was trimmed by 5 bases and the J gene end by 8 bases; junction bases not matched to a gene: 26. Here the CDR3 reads CASSREQGNSLPLREGYTF. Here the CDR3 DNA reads TGTGCCAGCTCAAGAGAACAGGGGAACTCCCTTCCTTTACGAGAAGGCTACACCTTC. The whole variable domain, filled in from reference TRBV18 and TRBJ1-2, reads NAGVMQNPRHLVRRRGQEARLRCSPMKGHSHVYWYRQLPEEGLKFMVYLQKENIIDESGMPKERFSAEFPKEGPSILRIQQVVRGDSAAYFCASSREQGNSLPLREGYTFGSGTRLTVV.

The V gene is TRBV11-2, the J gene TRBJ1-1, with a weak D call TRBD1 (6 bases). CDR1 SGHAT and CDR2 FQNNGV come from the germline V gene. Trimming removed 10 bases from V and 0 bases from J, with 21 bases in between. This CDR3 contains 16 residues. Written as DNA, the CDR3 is TGTGCCACCCTGACCTTGGGGGGGCTGGTGAACACTGAAGCTTTCTTT. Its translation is CATLTLGGLVNTEAFF.

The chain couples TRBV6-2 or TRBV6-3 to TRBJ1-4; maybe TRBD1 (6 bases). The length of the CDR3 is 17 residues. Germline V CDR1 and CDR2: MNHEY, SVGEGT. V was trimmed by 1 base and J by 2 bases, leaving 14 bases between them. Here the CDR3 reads CASSYWAQGLTNEKLFF. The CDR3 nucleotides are TGTGCCAGCAGTTACTGGGCGCAGGGGCTGACTAATGAAAAACTGTTTTTT.

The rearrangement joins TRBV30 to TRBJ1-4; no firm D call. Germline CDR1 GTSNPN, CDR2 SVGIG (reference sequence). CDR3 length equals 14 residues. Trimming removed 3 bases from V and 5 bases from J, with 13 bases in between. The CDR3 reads CAWRNPGENEKLFF. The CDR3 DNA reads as TGTGCCTGGAGAAACCCCGGGGAAAATGAAAAACTGTTTTTT.

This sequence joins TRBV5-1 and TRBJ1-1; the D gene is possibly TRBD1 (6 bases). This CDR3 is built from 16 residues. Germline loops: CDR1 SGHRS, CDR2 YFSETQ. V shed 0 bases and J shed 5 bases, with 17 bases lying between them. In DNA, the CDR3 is TGCGCCAGCAGCTTGGACGCTCCAGGGGTTTGGACTGAAGCTTTCTTT. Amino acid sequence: CASSLDAPGVWTEAFF.

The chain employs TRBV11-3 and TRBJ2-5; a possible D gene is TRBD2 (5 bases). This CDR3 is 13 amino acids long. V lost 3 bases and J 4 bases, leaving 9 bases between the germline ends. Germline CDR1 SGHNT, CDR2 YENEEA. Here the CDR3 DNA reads TGTGCCAGCAGCTTCGGCGGGCTAGAGACCCAGTACTTC. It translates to CASSFGGLETQYF.

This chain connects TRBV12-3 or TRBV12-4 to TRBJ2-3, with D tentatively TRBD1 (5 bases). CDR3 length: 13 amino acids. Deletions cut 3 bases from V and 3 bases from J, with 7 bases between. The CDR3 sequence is CASSLRQTDTQYF. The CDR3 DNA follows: TGTGCCAGCAGTTTGAGACAGACAGATACGCAGTATTTT.

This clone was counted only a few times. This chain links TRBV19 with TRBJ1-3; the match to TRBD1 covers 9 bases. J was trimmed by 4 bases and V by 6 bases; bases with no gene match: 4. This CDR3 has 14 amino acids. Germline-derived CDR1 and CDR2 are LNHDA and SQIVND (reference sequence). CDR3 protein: CASSVTGGGNTIYF. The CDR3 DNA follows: TGTGCCAGTAGCGTCACAGGGGGCGGAAACACCATATATTTT.